This TCR beta chain originates from a study of T-cell memory formation after mild COVID-19. Overall study context: Clustering of TCRs was largely donor specific.

Study-wide results and caveats: Later expanders leaned toward CD4+, whereas clones contracting from day 15 to 85 were balanced CD4/CD8. The study found contracting CD4+ clones mainly in CM and EM and contracting CD8+ clones in EMRA.

The CDR3 is 17 residues long. Germline V lookup: CDR1 SGHRS, CDR2 YFSETQ. Researchers used 5'RACE with constant-segment primers to make TCR alpha and TCR beta cDNA libraries that carry sample barcodes and UMIs. TCRdb analysed the 5' RACE reads with MiXCR anew, one entry per CDR3 protein. Of under 300,000 distinct CDR3 sequences in the sample, 8% to 9% were seen once. A word on this clonotype: Its antigen is not identified.

The specimen sequenced was PBMCs or a T cell subset sorted from them (not recorded which). The chain recombines TRBV5-1 with TRBJ2-1; 8 positions match TRBD2. The DNA matches TRBJ2-7 better at its end, which makes the J call doubtful. The TCR was taken from a man younger than 35 who had mild COVID-19 (a few samples of this study predate the infection). Cell type and time point are not known. The CDR3 is CASSSPERGRTYNEQYF. The CDR3 bases are TGCGCCAGCAGCTCCCCCGAGCGGGGGCGCACCTACAATGAGCAGTACTTC.